This T cell receptor beta chain was found in a study of blood T cell repertoires in COVID-19. Study-level background: T cells, B-cell-depleted T cells, or PBMCs provided the cDNA or gDNA that served as material.

Assay used: immunoSEQ multiplex PCR; TCRdb lists only in-frame clones, some missing. The sample lists about 42,000 clones, about 86% occurring once. The sequenced sample consisted of peripheral blood. The sequence came from a man in his 70s with acute or convalescent COVID-19.

The CDR3 region is CASSLTDSVNTEAFF. The CDR3 DNA sequence: TGTGCCAGCAGTTTAACGGACAGCGTGAACACTGAAGCTTTCTTT. The chain combines TRBV6-5 with TRBJ1-1; tentatively, D is TRBD1 (6 bases). Trimming left V 4 bases short and J 0 bases short, with 12 bases between. The CDR3 length is 15 residues. The germline V gene has CDR1 MNHEY and CDR2 SVGAGI.